These 25 T cell receptor beta chains originate from one sample sequenced in a study of vaccination effects on CD4 cells after COVID-19. These TCRs are of unknown antigen specificity. Sequenced by immunoSEQ multiplex PCR; TCRdb stores in-frame clones only, minus some. The table records around 30,000 clones, roughly two thirds of them present only once. Isolation of CD4+ T cells took place after approximately 10 days of culture. Sample: CD4+ T cells from PBMCs cultured without peptide, taken before COVID-19 vaccination. The receptors were sampled from a human donor who received a COVID-19 vaccine.

This clone appeared a single time. This sequence joins TRBV5-1 and TRBJ2-7, with 12 positions matching TRBD2. J lost 4 bases, V lost 3 bases, and 11 bases had no gene match. Germline CDR1 SGHRS, CDR2 YFSETQ. The length of the CDR3 is 17 residues. The CDR3 sequence is CASSSSASGRAGYEQYF. CDR3 coding DNA: TGCGCCAGCAGCTCCTCGGCTAGCGGGAGGGCCGGGTACGAGCAGTACTTC.

In DNA, the CDR3 is TGTGCCAGCAGTGAATCACAGGGGGCCTACTACGAGCAGTACTTC. Translating gives CASSESQGAYYEQYF. The V call is TRBV6-1, the J call TRBJ2-7, with 9 nucleotides matching TRBD1. Germline V gene sequence: CDR1 MNHNS, CDR2 SASEGT. Germline trimming cut 2 bases from V and 3 bases from J; bases unmatched to any gene: 5. The CDR3 has 15 residues.

This sequence joins TRBV6-4 and TRBJ1-6; possibly TRBD1 for D (6 bases). V lost 3 bases and J lost 7, with 10 bases in between. The CDR3 totals 14 residues. CDR1 MRHNA and CDR2 SNTAGT come from the germline V gene. This CDR3 reads CASSEFRGNSPLHF. The CDR3 DNA follows: TGTGCCAGCAGTGAATTTAGGGGGAATTCACCCCTCCACTTT.

The J gene is TRBJ2-5, the V gene TRBV18; D gene uncertain. The CDR3 length is 11 residues. The V end was cut by 3 bases, the J end by 5 bases, with 4 bases between. The germline gives CDR1 KGHSH, CDR2 LQKENI. CDR3 sequence: CASSPKETQYF. CDR3 coding DNA: TGTGCCAGCTCACCTAAGGAGACCCAGTACTTC. Supplemented by reference TRBV18 and TRBJ2-5, the full variable domain reads NAGVMQNPRHLVRRRGQEARLRCSPMKGHSHVYWYRQLPEEGLKFMVYLQKENIIDESGMPKERFSAEFPKEGPSILRIQQVVRGDSAAYFCASSPKETQYFGPGTRLLVL.

The sample holds one count of this clone. This chain joins TRBV6-7 and TRBJ2-1; D is undetermined. TRBV6-7 qualifies as an ORF whose function is uncertain. V was shortened by 4 bases and J by 0 bases, with 10 bases between the two germline ends. The CDR3 is 15 residues long. The DNA for the CDR3 is TGTGCCAGCAGTTTCCTGGCGCCCTCCTACAATGAGCAGTTCTTC. Translated, it gives CASSFLAPSYNEQFF.

The V call is TRBV6-4, the J call TRBJ2-1; 12 bases are a match to TRBD2. Germline V gives CDR1 MRHNA, CDR2 SNTAGT. After removal of 0 bases from V and 8 bases from J, the junction contained 2 bases not matched to a gene. The CDR3 sequence is 15 residues long. The CDR3 sequence is CASSDSPSGGDEQFF. The CDR3 coding sequence is TGTGCCAGCAGTGACTCGCCTAGCGGGGGGGATGAGCAGTTCTTC.

As for this clone: In the same sample, other DNA sequences code for this CDR3. The chain employs TRBV6-5 and TRBJ1-2, with 8 bases lining up with TRBD1. This CDR3 region has 13 residues. CDR1 MNHEY and CDR2 SVGAGI come from the germline V gene. V shed 4 bases, J shed 4 bases, and the junction held 2 bases outside the gene matches. DNA for the CDR3: TGTGCCAGCAGTTCTGACAGGGGCTATGGCTACACCTTC. Its protein is CASSSDRGYGYTF.

This clone was observed a single time. The J gene is TRBJ2-1, the V gene TRBV20-1; TRBD2 agrees at 7 bases. V lost 3 bases and J lost 4; bases outside the gene matches: 9. CDR1 is DFQATT, CDR2 SNEGSKA, per germline (reference sequence). The CDR3 length is 15 residues. The DNA for the CDR3 is TGCAGTGCTAGTAAACGGGGGGAGTCTTACAATGAGCAGTTCTTC. Its translation is CSASKRGESYNEQFF.

J is TRBJ2-5 and V is TRBV7-8; TRBD2 is a possible D gene (6 bases). The V end was cut by 2 bases, the J end by 5 bases, with 15 bases between. The CDR3 spans 15 residues. CDR1 is SGHVS, CDR2 FQNEAQ, per germline. CDR3 in DNA: TGTGCCAGCAGCTTATATATAGCGGCGGGGGAGACCCAGTACTTC. This sequence encodes CASSLYIAAGETQYF.

The chain is built from TRBV19 and TRBJ1-6; weak D call: TRBD1 (5 bases). Per germline, CDR1 LNHDA and CDR2 SQIVND (reference sequence). CDR3 length: 15 amino acids. The ends were cut back, 1 base at V and 9 bases at J, with 13 bases in the middle. The CDR3 DNA reads TGTGCCAGTAGTATAGGGACACAGGTCCCTTCACCCCTCCACTTT. The encoded protein is CASSIGTQVPSPLHF.

The V and J genes are TRBV11-2 and TRBJ2-3, with 7 nucleotides matching TRBD2. The length of the CDR3 is 15 residues. Germline CDR1 reads SGHAT; CDR2 reads FQNNGV. V shed 2 bases, J shed 2 bases, and the junction held 4 bases outside the gene matches. The CDR3 DNA follows: TGTGCCAGCAGCTTAATGCGGGAGAACACAGATACGCAGTATTTT. It yields the protein CASSLMRENTDTQYF.

The rearrangement joins TRBV11-3 to TRBJ2-1, with TRBD2 as a possible D gene (5 bases). The CDR3 is 18 residues long. Per germline, CDR1 SGHNT and CDR2 YENEEA. V was pared by 0 bases and J by 2 bases, with 17 bases between. The CDR3, as DNA: TGTGCCAGCAGCTTAGACCCTCCGGCGGAGGTGACCTACAATGAGCAGTTCTTC. It specifies CASSLDPPAEVTYNEQFF.

This clone appeared a few times. V and J are TRBV20-1 and TRBJ1-5, with unresolved D. V was clipped by 3 bases and J by 4 bases, with 7 bases between them. From germline, CDR1 is DFQATT and CDR2 SNEGSKA (reference sequence). This CDR3 has 12 residues. CDR3 in amino acids: CSASSANQPQHF. CDR3 DNA: TGCAGTGCTAGTAGCGCGAATCAGCCCCAGCATTTT.

V gene TRBV20-1 combines with J gene TRBJ1-5, with D tentatively TRBD1 (5 bases). Trimming left V 3 bases short and J 4 bases short, with 16 bases between. The CDR3 totals 15 residues. Germline assignment: CDR1 DFQATT and CDR2 SNEGSKA (reference sequence). The CDR3 nucleotides are TGCAGTGCTAGTAGGGGCGGGGTGTTTAATCAGCCCCAGCATTTT. This encodes CSASRGGVFNQPQHF.

The chain uses TRBV5-5 and TRBJ2-3; 11 bases are shared with TRBD2. J was trimmed by 8 bases and V by 4 bases; bases with no gene match: 6. The CDR3 contains 14 residues. Germline CDR1 is SGHKS and CDR2 is YYEKEE (reference sequence). CDR3 sequence reads: CASSASSGRSTQYF. CDR3 coding DNA: TGTGCCAGCAGCGCCTCTAGCGGGAGGAGTACGCAGTATTTT.

V gene TRBV11-3 combines with J gene TRBJ1-1, with 9 nucleotides matching TRBD1. From germline, CDR1 is SGHNT and CDR2 YENEEA. The trim removed 6 bases at V and 0 bases at J, leaving 5 bases unmatched. This CDR3 spans 15 amino acids. CDR3 sequence (DNA): TGTGCCAGCAGTCCCGGGACAGGGATGAACACTGAAGCTTTCTTT. Translating it yields CASSPGTGMNTEAFF.

The genes are TRBV6-1 and TRBJ2-2; no definite D call. The CDR3 consists of 13 residues. Per germline, CDR1 MNHNS and CDR2 SASEGT. The germline V and J ends were trimmed by 2 bases and 7 bases, with 8 bases remaining between them. CDR3 sequence reads: CASSEHEYGELFF. In DNA form, the CDR3 reads TGTGCCAGCAGTGAACACGAGTACGGGGAGCTGTTTTTT.

The chain joins TRBV7-2 to TRBJ2-2, with D tentatively TRBD2 (6 bases). The CDR3 is 15 amino acids. Trimming left V 3 bases short and J 1 base short, with 9 bases between. Per the germline V gene, CDR1 is SGHTA and CDR2 is FQGNSA. This chain's CDR3 is CASSLGGVNTGELFF. CDR3 sequence (DNA): TGTGCCAGCAGCTTGGGCGGGGTGAACACCGGGGAGCTGTTTTTT.

This sequence joins TRBV4-2 and TRBJ1-5; D gene unclear. This CDR3 is 15 amino acids long. Germline loops: CDR1 LGHNA, CDR2 YNFKEQ. With 0 bases removed from V and 7 bases from J, the gap between germline ends came to 13 bases. The CDR3, as DNA: TGTGCCAGCAGCCAAGAGGATGAGGGCGGACAGCCCCAGCATTTT. Its protein product is CASSQEDEGGQPQHF.

The V and J genes are TRBV6-5 and TRBJ2-2; 8 bases map to TRBD1. Trimming took 10 bases from V and 8 from J; bases not matched to a gene: 9. Germline V CDR1 and CDR2: MNHEY, SVGAGI. This CDR3 is 13 amino acids long. The chain's CDR3 is CAIRQGLWGELFF. DNA for the CDR3: TGTGCCATTAGACAGGGGCTATGGGGGGAGCTGTTTTTT.

V is TRBV5-6 and J is TRBJ1-6, with 7 bases identical to TRBD1. V shed 0 bases and J 6 bases; nucleotides not matched to a gene: 6. The germline V gene encodes CDR1 SGHDT and CDR2 YYEEEE. The CDR3 is made up of 16 amino acids. The CDR3 DNA sequence: TGTGCCAGCAGCTTGGATGGCAGGGGGTCTAATTCACCCCTCCACTTT. Translated: CASSLDGRGSNSPLHF. Filled out from reference TRBV5-6 and TRBJ1-6, the complete variable domain reads DAGVTQSPTHLIKTRGQQVTLRCSPKSGHDTVSWYQQALGQGPQFIFQYYEEEERQRGNFPDRFSGHQFPNYSSELNVNALLLGDSALYLCASSLDGRGSNSPLHFGNGTRLTVT.

The chain carries TRBV21-1 and TRBJ2-3; the D call TRBD1 from the table was never checked on the DNA. TRBV21-1 is given as a pseudogene. The CDR3 spans 16 residues. The CDR3 region has the DNA TGTGCCAGCAGCCCTCGAGACAGGGCTTGCACAGATACGCAGTATTTT. This sequence encodes CASSPRDRACTDTQYF.

This clone was detected only once. J is TRBJ2-1 and V is TRBV24-1; D possibly matches TRBD1 or TRBD2 (6 bases each). The V and J ends lost 5 bases and 4 bases respectively, with 17 bases between them. The germline gives CDR1 KGHDR, CDR2 SFDVKD. This CDR3 region has 16 residues. CDR3 nucleotides: TGTGCCACCAGTGCCCAAGGGGGGACATCTTACAATGAGCAGTTCTTC. Translation: CATSAQGGTSYNEQFF.

This chain connects TRBV19 to TRBJ1-5; D unresolved. V lost 5 bases and J 3 bases, leaving 8 bases between the germline ends. Germline CDR1 is LNHDA and CDR2 is SQIVND (reference sequence). This CDR3 is 13 amino acids long. CDR3 protein: CASSQSVNQPQHF. The CDR3 bases are TGTGCCAGTAGTCAGTCAGTCAATCAGCCCCAGCATTTT.

The rearrangement links TRBV6-5 to TRBJ1-1, with unresolved D. The CDR3 loop spans 13 amino acids. Germline-derived CDR1 and CDR2 are MNHEY and SVGAGI. The V and J ends lost 6 bases and 0 bases respectively, with 8 bases between them. The CDR3 protein is CASRITMNTEAFF. The CDR3 region has the DNA TGTGCCAGCAGAATTACCATGAACACTGAAGCTTTCTTT.